Below are 6 T cell receptor beta chains sequenced from a single sample in a study of T cells in Graves' hyperthyroidism and ophthalmopathy. Amplification of TCR beta CDR3 regions was performed using RNA transcripts as template. Carried out on the TCR CDR3, a first-round RT-PCR used the HTBI primer set. TCRdb used MiXCR to reprocess the multiplex PCR reads, holding one entry per CDR3 protein. The data show over 300,000 distinct CDR3 sequences, about 15% seen once. Sequencing used blood. These receptors all come from a woman in her fifties or sixties with Graves' hyperthyroidism.

This clonotype occurred many times. In DNA form, the CDR3 reads TGTGCCAGCACCCTAGGGCAGAACACTGAAGCTTTCTTT. Translation: CASTLGQNTEAFF. The chain employs TRBV12-3 or TRBV12-4 and TRBJ1-1; D remains unclear. Trimming shortened V by 7 bases and J by 1 base, and 10 bases separated the two germline ends. This CDR3 spans 13 amino acids.

In this sample, this clonotype turned up many times. The rearrangement uses TRBV29-1 and TRBJ2-1, with TRBD1 matching 7 bases. CDR3 length: 16 amino acids. Germline lookup yields CDR1 SQVTM and CDR2 ANQGSEA. J gave up 6 bases and V 0 bases, and 11 bases lay outside the gene matches. The CDR3 DNA reads TGCAGCGTTGAAGATCGAAAATACAGGGGCGGCAATGAGCAGTTCTTC. Its protein product is CSVEDRKYRGGNEQFF.

CDR3 sequence (DNA): TGTGCCAGCAAAAGGACAGTACAAAGCACAGATACGCAGTATTTT. It codes for CASKRTVQSTDTQYF. The rearrangement joins TRBV5-6 to TRBJ2-3; a possible D gene is TRBD1 (6 bases). Germline V gene lookup returns CDR1 SGHDT and CDR2 YYEEEE. The CDR3 runs 15 residues. V was cut by 6 bases and J by 0 bases, with 14 bases left in between.

This clonotype was seen repeatedly, ten times or more. The chain employs TRBV24-1 and TRBJ1-5; D is perhaps TRBD1 (5 bases). The CDR3 loop spans 17 amino acids. V lost 3 bases to trimming and J lost 3 bases, with 17 bases between them. The germline V gene has CDR1 KGHDR and CDR2 SFDVKD. CDR3 DNA: TGTGCCACCAGTGATCAAAGGGGCGCTCCTAACAATCAGCCCCAGCATTTT. It encodes CATSDQRGAPNNQPQHF.

This clonotype was seen at least ten times. The chain joins TRBV6-5 to TRBJ1-1; D perhaps matches TRBD1 (6 bases). The CDR3 runs 15 residues. In germline, CDR1 is MNHEY, CDR2 SVGAGI. V was pared by 0 bases and J by 6 bases, with 14 bases between. The CDR3 coding sequence is TGTGCCAGCAGTTACTCGGGCTGGGGGGCGGCTGAAGCTTTCTTT. This codes for CASSYSGWGAAEAFF.

This clonotype has ten or more counts. V usage is TRBV12-3 or TRBV12-4 and J usage is TRBJ2-3; weak D call: TRBD2 (6 bases). CDR3 length equals 13 residues. Deletions cut 5 bases from V and 5 bases from J, with 11 bases between. The CDR3 loop is CASSPMGGDTQYF. CDR3 bases: TGTGCCAGCAGTCCGATGGGGGGAGATACGCAGTATTTT.